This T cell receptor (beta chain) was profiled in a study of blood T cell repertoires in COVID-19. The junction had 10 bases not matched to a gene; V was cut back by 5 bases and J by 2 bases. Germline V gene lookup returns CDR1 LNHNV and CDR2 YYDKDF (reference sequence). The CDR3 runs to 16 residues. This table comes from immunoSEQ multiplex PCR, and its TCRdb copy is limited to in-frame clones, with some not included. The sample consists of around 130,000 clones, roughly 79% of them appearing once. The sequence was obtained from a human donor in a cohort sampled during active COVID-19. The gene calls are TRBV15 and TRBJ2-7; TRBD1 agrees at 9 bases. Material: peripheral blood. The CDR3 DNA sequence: TGTGCCACCAGCGGGGGCGGGACAGGGAAAACCTACGAGCAGTACTTC. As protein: CATSGGGTGKTYEQYF.